This entry is about one TCR beta chain. Its specificity is not known. The data belong to a study of blood T cells in healthy people across ages. Notes on the study in general: Age showed a roughly linear inverse relationship with TCR beta diversity per million T cells.

Primers used in a second PCR of roughly 6 to 11 cycles were a sample-barcoded 5' primer and a J-beta primer mix. TCRdb re-analysed the 5' RACE reads in MiXCR, keeping a single row per CDR3 protein. This table has roughly 1.6 million distinct CDR3 sequences, roughly 32% appearing once. The CDR3 contains 15 residues. J lost 4 bases, V lost 6 bases, and 7 bases had no gene match. Per sample, a minimum of 6.5 million PBMCs were isolated. The J gene is TRBJ2-7, the V gene TRBV12-3 or TRBV12-4; 12 bases line up with TRBD1. Sequenced input: blood. This clonotype originated in a woman under 40 in good health. CDR3 sequence: CASRSGTGGGYEQYF. The CDR3 DNA follows: TGTGCCAGCAGATCCGGGACAGGGGGCGGGTACGAGCAGTACTTC.